Listed below are T cell receptor beta chains from one sample, sequenced in a study of response to subunit inactivated influenza vaccine. TCRdb re-called the RT-PCR reads through MiXCR, storing one row per CDR3 protein. The sample gives 530,000 or so distinct CDR3 sequences, roughly 10% of which show up once; approximately 10% is in the top ten. Here the sequenced sample was PBMCs from blood, taken on the day of vaccination. The receptors shown here come from a man aged 45-65 years who received an inactivated influenza vaccine. Both conserved end residues are part of each CDR3. D genes are given only for firm matches. The size of a clone is reported for some rows only, either as once, few or many, or as a class for expanded clones.

J gene,D gene,clone size,V gene,CDR3 DNA,CDR3 protein
TRBJ2-3,-,-,TRBV6-1,TGTGCCAGCTTTCGCGGTTCGAGGGGGGGACCCACAGATACGCAGTATTTT,CASFRGSRGGPTDTQYF
TRBJ2-7,TRBD1,few,TRBV7-2,TGTGCCAGCGAGCCCGTCCCCGGGACAGGGGTTTACGAGCAGTACTTC,CASEPVPGTGVYEQYF
TRBJ2-5,-,many,TRBV25-1,TGTGCCAGCAGTGAATATGGTCAAGAGACCCAGTACTTC,CASSEYGQETQYF
TRBJ2-1,-,few,TRBV28,TGTGCCAGCACCCCGACTGGGAGCTCCTACAATGAGCAGTTCTTC,CASTPTGSSYNEQFF
TRBJ2-5,-,many,TRBV6-5,TGTGCCAGCAGTTACTCCGAGTATGCGGAGACCCAGTACTTC,CASSYSEYAETQYF
TRBJ2-2,TRBD1,many,TRBV29-1,TGCAGCGTAGACAGGGCTAACACCGGGGAGCTGTTTTTT,CSVDRANTGELFF
TRBJ2-7,TRBD1,-,TRBV19,TGTGCCAGTAGTAGGACAGGGGCGAGAGCCTACGAGCAGTACTTC,CASSRTGARAYEQYF
TRBJ2-1,-,many,TRBV4-2,TGTGCCAGCAGCCGGACCGGGGAGCAGCAGTTCTTC,CASSRTGEQQFF
TRBJ2-3,-,-,TRBV5-1,TGCGCCAGCAGCTTGGATGGCAGGTACACAGATACGCAGTATTTT,CASSLDGRYTDTQYF
TRBJ1-1,-,few,TRBV15,TGTGCCACCAGCATCTCGCGAGAGAACACTGAAGCTTTCTTT,CATSISRENTEAFF
TRBJ1-2,-,-,TRBV29-1,TGCAGCGTTGCCGGGCAGGGGCATCTATTCGGCTACACCTTC,CSVAGQGHLFGYTF
TRBJ2-7,-,-,TRBV7-9,TGTGCCAGCAGCTTAGGGCGGGTCTACAGCTCCTACGAGCAGTACTTC,CASSLGRVYSSYEQYF
TRBJ2-2,-,-,TRBV30,TGTGCCTGGAGTGTTACGACCCCCCGGGAGCTGTTTTTT,CAWSVTTPRELFF
TRBJ2-7,-,few,TRBV9,TGTGCCAGCAGCGTCGAAGCCCACTACGAGCAGTACTTC,CASSVEAHYEQYF
TRBJ1-5,-,once,TRBV5-5,TGTGCCAGCAGCTTAGGGCCAGTGTGGATGGCGGAGCCCCAGCATTTT,CASSLGPVWMAEPQHF
TRBJ2-4,-,many,TRBV7-9,TGTGCCAGCAGCACCCCAGTCGGGGGTGGAAACATTCAGTACTTC,CASSTPVGGGNIQYF
TRBJ2-7,TRBD1,many,TRBV7-9,TGTGCCAGCAGCTACCGGGACAGGGTCACCTACGAGCAGTACTTC,CASSYRDRVTYEQYF
TRBJ1-5,-,many,TRBV4-1,TGCGCCAGCAGCCAAGACCTAGGGGGTCGGCCCCAGCATTTT,CASSQDLGGRPQHF
TRBJ2-5,-,-,TRBV3-1,TGTGCCAGCAGCCAAGAAGCCGCCGCGGGGACCCAGTACTTC,CASSQEAAAGTQYF
TRBJ2-1,TRBD2,few,TRBV2,TGTGCCACATTTAGCGGGAGGGCTGGCAATGAGCAGTTCTTC,CATFSGRAGNEQFF
TRBJ2-5,-,many,TRBV4-2,TGTGCCAGCAGGGCGGGGACCCAAGAGACCCAGTACTTC,CASRAGTQETQYF
TRBJ2-1,TRBD2,few,TRBV12-5,TGTGCTAGTGGTCCTAGCGGGAGGAACTACAATGAGCAGTTCTTC,CASGPSGRNYNEQFF
TRBJ2-5,TRBD2,once,TRBV2,TGTGCCAGCAGTGAACTGGGACTAGCCGAATGGACCCAGTACTTC,CASSELGLAEWTQYF
TRBJ2-2,-,-,TRBV14,TGTGCCAGCAGCCAATTCCGGTTCCCCGGGGAGCTGTTTTTT,CASSQFRFPGELFF
TRBJ2-2,TRBD2,few,TRBV7-3,TGTGCCAGCAGCATACTAGCGGGAGGCGCCGGGGAGCTGTTTTTT,CASSILAGGAGELFF
TRBJ1-2,-,few,TRBV18,TGTGCCAGCTCACCAGGGGCAGGCGGCGGTTACACCTTC,CASSPGAGGGYTF
TRBJ2-7,TRBD2,-,TRBV7-9,TGTGCCAGCAGCTTACTAGCGGGAGGGCCAATTCAGTACGAGCAGTACTTC,CASSLLAGGPIQYEQYF
TRBJ1-6,-,-,TRBV4-1,TGCGCCAGCAGCCAAGACCCGGCCTGGCTGCCCGATTCACCCCTCCACTTT,CASSQDPAWLPDSPLHF
TRBJ2-3,-,few,TRBV4-1,TGCGCCAGCAGCCAAGCTAGTAGAAGGGAAGTCCCAGATACGCAGTATTTT,CASSQASRREVPDTQYF
TRBJ2-2,-,few,TRBV6-1,TGTGCCAGCAGTGGTTTACAAGGTACCGGGGAGCTGTTTTTT,CASSGLQGTGELFF
TRBJ2-4,-,few,TRBV7-2,TGTGCCAGCAGCCGAGGACAGCTCAAAAACATTCAGTACTTC,CASSRGQLKNIQYF
TRBJ2-1,-,-,TRBV7-6,TGTGCCAGCAGCTTAAGTGGTCGTGAAAGCTCCTACAATGAGCAGTTCTTC,CASSLSGRESSYNEQFF
TRBJ2-5,-,-,TRBV5-1,TGCGCCAGCAGCTTGGAAACAGGGCTGGAGACCCAGTACTTC,CASSLETGLETQYF
TRBJ2-7,TRBD2,-,TRBV6-2/TRBV6-3,TGTGCCAGCACCGGGGGGCTAGCGGGAGGCGAACTCTCCTACGAGCAGTACTTC,CASTGGLAGGELSYEQYF
TRBJ2-7,TRBD1,many,TRBV5-5,TGTGCCAGCAGCCTATGGACAGGATCCTACGAGCAGTACTTC,CASSLWTGSYEQYF
TRBJ2-5,-,-,TRBV7-2,TGTGCCAGCAGCTTACTATGGGCAAAGACCCAGTACTTC,CASSLLWAKTQYF
TRBJ2-7,TRBD2,-,TRBV6-5,TGTGCCAGCAGTTACTCGGGAGCGGGAGGGGTTTACGAGCAGTACTTC,CASSYSGAGGVYEQYF
TRBJ2-1,TRBD2,many,TRBV29-1,TGCAGCGTTGCCTACTTTACTAGCGGGACCCTCTTCAATGAGCAGTTCTTC,CSVAYFTSGTLFNEQFF
TRBJ2-5,-,-,TRBV28,TGTGCCAGCCACTCAGGCGGGCCAGAGACCCAGTACTTC,CASHSGGPETQYF
TRBJ2-7,-,-,TRBV20-1,TGCAGTGCTAGACCACCGGGACATGGGGCAGACGAGCAGTACTTC,CSARPPGHGADEQYF
TRBJ2-3,-,-,TRBV9,TGTGCCAGCAGCGGTGATCCGGGACGGCAAGATACGCAGTATTTT,CASSGDPGRQDTQYF
TRBJ2-5,-,few,TRBV10-3,TGTGCCATCAGTGTTAGCGGAGCACACCAAGAGACCCAGTACTTC,CAISVSGAHQETQYF
TRBJ2-2,-,-,TRBV20-1,TGCAGTGCTAGAGATTCCCAGCGGAACACCGGGGAGCTGTTTTTT,CSARDSQRNTGELFF
TRBJ2-2,-,few,TRBV12-3/TRBV12-4,TGTGCCAGCAGGGGTTTCGGGGAGCTGTTTTTT,CASRGFGELFF
TRBJ2-3,-,few,TRBV5-1,TGCGCCAGCACCCTCTACGGGGAGTCAGATACGCAGTATTTT,CASTLYGESDTQYF
TRBJ2-7,-,-,TRBV4-3,TGCGCCAGCAGCCAAGTAGGCGCCCAGGGCTACGAGCAGTACTTC,CASSQVGAQGYEQYF
TRBJ2-7,-,few,TRBV7-6,TGTGCCAGCAGCTTAGAGAAAATAAGCGAGCAGTACTTC,CASSLEKISEQYF
TRBJ2-5,-,-,TRBV15,TGTGCCACCAGCATTTCAGGTGGGATCCAAGAGACCCAGTACTTC,CATSISGGIQETQYF
TRBJ1-5,-,-,TRBV12-3/TRBV12-4,TGTGCCAGCAGTCGGGCGGGGTGGTTTAACCAGCCCCAGCATTTT,CASSRAGWFNQPQHF
TRBJ2-7,-,few,TRBV24-1,TGTGCCACCAGTGATTTGCGCGGCTACGAGCAGTACTTC,CATSDLRGYEQYF
TRBJ1-4,-,-,TRBV5-5,TGTGCCAGCAGCTTGGGGCAGGGGCCAACTAATGAAAAACTGTTTTTT,CASSLGQGPTNEKLFF
TRBJ1-2,TRBD1,-,TRBV5-5,TGTGCCAGCAGCTTGCCGGGACAGGGGGCCTATGGCTACACCTTC,CASSLPGQGAYGYTF
TRBJ1-1,-,-,TRBV5-5,TGTGCCAGCAGCCGACTCGGCGGGGCGGCTGAAGCTTTCTTT,CASSRLGGAAEAFF
TRBJ2-3,TRBD1,many,TRBV6-2/TRBV6-3,TGTGCCAGCAGTCAAGACAGGGGGCTAAGCACAGATACGCAGTATTTT,CASSQDRGLSTDTQYF
TRBJ2-2,TRBD2,once,TRBV7-2,TGTGCCAGCAGCCCCCCCAGCGGGGGGAACACCGGGGAGCTGTTTTTT,CASSPPSGGNTGELFF
TRBJ2-6,-,few,TRBV12-3/TRBV12-4,TGTGCCAGCAGCTCACGGCTGACTGGGGCCAACGTCCTGACTTTC,CASSSRLTGANVLTF
TRBJ2-1,TRBD1,-,TRBV20-1,TGCAGTGCTAGAGTTGGCAGGGGGACCTACAATGAGCAGTTCTTC,CSARVGRGTYNEQFF